This record looks at one T cell receptor beta chain sequence and its context. This sample is part of a study of OX40 agonist ivuxolimab in advanced cancers. Study-wide background: Patients treated during dose escalation were battling hepatocellular carcinoma, melanoma, renal cell or head and neck cancer.

Profiling relied on immunoSEQ multiplex PCR, and the TCRdb table lists in-frame clones only, not all of them. The sample carries more than 60,000 clones, 94% recorded once. Here the sequenced sample was CD4+ or CD8+ T cells sorted from blood, taken in a trial of the OX40 agonist ivuxolimab. The TCR originated in an adult with an advanced solid tumor such as melanoma, head and neck, liver or kidney cancer.

Written as DNA, the CDR3 is TGTGCCAGCAGCTATGAAAGGGTCGCCGGGGACGAGCAGTACTTC. This encodes CASSYERVAGDEQYF. The J gene is TRBJ2-7, the V gene TRBV7-9; D is possibly TRBD2 (5 bases). CDR3 length: 15 residues. Trimming took 4 bases from V and 5 from J, leaving 18 bases between them. Germline lookup yields CDR1 SEHNR and CDR2 FQNEAQ (reference sequence). Looking up the rest from reference TRBV7-9 and TRBJ2-7 gives the full variable domain: DTGVSQNPRHKITKRGQNVTFRCDPISEHNRLYWYRQTLGQGPEFLTYFQNEAQLEKSRLLSDRFSAERPKGSFSTLEIQRTEQGDSAMYLCASSYERVAGDEQYFGPGTRLTVT.